This paragraph covers one TCR beta chain sequence. The sample originates from a study of shared clonotypes between healthy human individuals. Germline loops: CDR1 LNHDA, CDR2 SQIVND (reference sequence). This CDR3 has 14 amino acids. The V gene end was trimmed by 3 bases and the J gene end by 4 bases; junction bases not matched to a gene: 5. It was at deep level that the assay was run. Over several immunoSEQ plates, each subset's genomic DNA was distributed in even portions. Replicate PCRs for unsorted PBMC used 250 to 300 ng DNA (about 30,000 T cell genomes). Sequencing was performed with immunoSEQ multiplex PCR; in TCRdb, only in-frame clones are kept and a portion is missing. The data contain some 530,000 clones, 81% of them singletons.

The origin of this receptor is a woman in her forties in good health. Some clones in this sample may be carry-over from other donors' samples. Sequencing was carried out using PBMCs. The chain joins TRBV19 to TRBJ1-2; the match to TRBD1 covers 7 bases. CDR3 protein: CASSILTGSYGYTF. CDR3 DNA: TGTGCCAGTAGTATTTTGACAGGGAGCTATGGCTACACCTTC.